A selection of T cell receptor beta chains follows, all from one sample in a study of blood T cell repertoires in COVID-19. Data came from immunoSEQ multiplex PCR; TCRdb stores just in-frame clones and leaves some out. The sample has 430,000 or so clones; about 88% are singletons. Sequenced: PBMCs or T cells enriched from blood (not recorded which). Every receptor here comes from a young woman who had been exposed to COVID-19. Both conserved end residues are trimmed from each CDR3. Each record gives: J gene, V gene, clone size, CDR3 protein. Clone size is given for some rows only: seen once, a few or many times, or a class if the clone is expanded.

TRBJ2-7,TRBV7-9,-,ASSPGGEQY
TRBJ1-2,TRBV6-5,-,ASSRGQGISYGYT
TRBJ2-7,TRBV7-8,-,ASSLESGTYEQY
TRBJ2-1,TRBV27,-,AIGRVGSYNEQF
TRBJ1-1,TRBV4-2,-,ASSVGVENTEAF
TRBJ2-4,TRBV7-2,-,ASVIRGEDIQY
TRBJ2-7,TRBV2,-,ASIPTLEVSYEQY
TRBJ2-1,TRBV6-5,-,ASSARDRGSEQF
TRBJ2-1,TRBV19,-,ASSIAAGALYEQF
TRBJ2-2,TRBV10-3,-,AISESGTGDNTGELF
TRBJ2-7,TRBV4-1,-,ASSQGLAGREQY
TRBJ1-6,TRBV14,many,ASSRRDSNSPLH
TRBJ2-1,TRBV10-1,-,ASSERQGGNEQF
TRBJ1-2,TRBV7-2,-,ASSLEGARGYT
TRBJ1-1,TRBV12-3/TRBV12-4,-,ASKTGLRTEAF
TRBJ1-1,TRBV18,-,ASSFATGMNTEAF
TRBJ2-2,TRBV4-3,-,ASSQESRQGGNTGELF
TRBJ1-6,TRBV28,-,ASSPIGQGSSPLH
TRBJ2-5,TRBV11-2,-,ASSWTGDGETQY
TRBJ2-7,TRBV30,-,AWGRDNYEQY
TRBJ1-2,TRBV30,-,AWEGLSRGYT
TRBJ2-1,TRBV4-1,-,ASSPLAGEGEQF
TRBJ2-3,TRBV5-4,-,ASSLEIQRSTDTQY
TRBJ2-2,TRBV18,-,ASSPSDRGLANTGELF